A selection of T cell receptor beta chains follows, all from one sample in a study of T-cell reconstitution after alpha-beta-depleted transplantation in children. MiXCR was run by TCRdb on the PCR reads, yielding one entry per CDR3 protein. The sample shows some 500,000 distinct CDR3 sequences, 30% to 35% of them seen only once. The sequencing used PBMCs from the stem cell graft donor, collected from the stem cell graft. The receptor source for this set is a human donor who donated a stem cell graft to a child with aplastic anemia. CDR3s include the opening cysteine and the closing phenylalanine or tryptophan. A D gene is named only where the DNA matches it firmly. Only some rows state a clone size, as once, few, many or a class for expanded clones.

length	size	V	D	J	DNA	CDR3
15	few	TRBV30	TRBD1	TRBJ2-7	TGTGCCTGGAGCTTTGGGACAGGGGGTTCCTACGAGCAGTACTTC	CAWSFGTGGSYEQYF
17	-	TRBV7-3	TRBD2	TRBJ2-3	TGTGCCAGCAGTCTTTCCGGGGTAGCGGGAGTAGCAGATACGCAGTATTTT	CASSLSGVAGVADTQYF
14	-	TRBV7-6	TRBD1	TRBJ2-1	TGTGCCAGCAGCCTAAAGGGACAGGGCAATGAGCAGTTCTTC	CASSLKGQGNEQFF
14	few	TRBV6-5	-	TRBJ2-3	TGTGCCAGCAGTTCCGGGACAACCACAGATACGCAGTATTTT	CASSSGTTTDTQYF
12	-	TRBV12-3/TRBV12-4	TRBD1	TRBJ2-7	TGTGCCACTAGACAGGGTTTCCGCGAGCAGTACTTC	CATRQGFREQYF
14	-	TRBV7-9	-	TRBJ1-3	TGTGCCAGCACCGATGTCTCCTCTGGAAACACCATATATTTT	CASTDVSSGNTIYF
14	-	TRBV5-5	-	TRBJ1-2	TGTGCCAGCAGCTTGTTTCATCGACAGTCTGGCTACACCTTC	CASSLFHRQSGYTF
15	few	TRBV7-9	TRBD1	TRBJ1-2	TGTGCCAGCAGCCCCCTGGGAGGGGGCCATCGTAGCTACACCTTC	CASSPLGGGHRSYTF
12	few	TRBV12-3/TRBV12-4	-	TRBJ2-3	TGTGCCAGCAGTTTCGTTACAGATACGCAGTATTTT	CASSFVTDTQYF
14	-	TRBV20-1	-	TRBJ2-1	TGCAGTGTGAACGGAGAAGCGAAAAGCAATGAGCAGTTCTTC	CSVNGEAKSNEQFF
14	-	TRBV27	TRBD1	TRBJ2-7	TGTGCCAGCAGCTCGGGGACAGGGGGGAACGAGCAGTACTTC	CASSSGTGGNEQYF
14	-	TRBV11-2	-	TRBJ2-5	TGTGCCAGCAGCGCCACAGGTTATCAAGAGACCCAGTACTTC	CASSATGYQETQYF
16	-	TRBV6-1	-	TRBJ1-1	TGTGCCAGCAGCCCCCGGAGGAGGGCAGGCAACACTGAAGCTTTCTTT	CASSPRRRAGNTEAFF
18	-	TRBV11-1	-	TRBJ2-1	TGTGCCAGCAGCTTAGCGGGAGGATCAGACAGCTCCTACAATGAGCAGTTCTTC	CASSLAGGSDSSYNEQFF
17	few	TRBV24-1	TRBD2	TRBJ2-3	TGTGCCACCAGTCACGGGACTAGCGGGAACTACGCAGATACGCAGTATTTT	CATSHGTSGNYADTQYF
13	once	TRBV24-1	-	TRBJ2-3	TGTGCCACCGGAAGCCCCAACATAGATACGCAGTATTTT	CATGSPNIDTQYF
17	-	TRBV28	TRBD2	TRBJ2-1	TGTGCCAGCAGTTTGTACCCAACTAGCGGGGGATCCAATGAGCAGTTCTTC	CASSLYPTSGGSNEQFF
11	few	TRBV12-3/TRBV12-4	-	TRBJ1-4	TGTGCCAGCAGCTTCGGAGAAAAACTGTTTTTT	CASSFGEKLFF
14	-	TRBV3-1	-	TRBJ2-3	TGTGCCAGCAGCCAACAGGGGTACACAGATACGCAGTATTTT	CASSQQGYTDTQYF
14	-	TRBV7-9	-	TRBJ2-2	TGTGCCAGCTCAAACACTTCGAACACCGGGGAGCTGTTTTTT	CASSNTSNTGELFF
15	-	TRBV19	TRBD1	TRBJ2-7	TGTGCCAGTAGCCTCCAGGGGGACAGAACCTACGAGCAGTACTTC	CASSLQGDRTYEQYF
13	-	TRBV12-3/TRBV12-4	-	TRBJ1-5	TGTGCCAGCAGCCTAATGGGCAGTCAGCCCCAGCATTTT	CASSLMGSQPQHF
13	-	TRBV25-1	-	TRBJ2-7	TGTGCCAGCAGTGAACCAGGGTTTGGCGAGCAGTACTTC	CASSEPGFGEQYF
15	-	TRBV6-2/TRBV6-3	TRBD2	TRBJ2-5	TGTGCCAGCAGCGAAGATAGCGGGAGGGGAGAGACCCAGTACTTC	CASSEDSGRGETQYF
17	-	TRBV12-3/TRBV12-4	TRBD2	TRBJ2-1	TGTGCCAGCAGAGGACTAGCGGGAGGGCCGGGATACAATGAGCAGTTCTTC	CASRGLAGGPGYNEQFF
15	-	TRBV20-1	-	TRBJ1-2	TGCAGTGCTAGAGGCCCGTCGGGACCGCACTATGGCTACACCTTC	CSARGPSGPHYGYTF
13	few	TRBV24-1	-	TRBJ1-6	TGTGCCACCAGGGGGTCGGGGAATTCACCCCTCCACTTT	CATRGSGNSPLHF
15	-	TRBV11-2	TRBD1	TRBJ1-1	TGTGCCAGCAGCTTACTGACAGGGATGGACACTGAAGCTTTCTTT	CASSLLTGMDTEAFF
14	-	TRBV29-1	-	TRBJ1-1	TGCAGCGCTGGGTCGGACAGCCAGAACACTGAAGCTTTCTTT	CSAGSDSQNTEAFF
15	-	TRBV5-1	TRBD2	TRBJ2-2	TGCGCCAGCAGCTTTACTAGCGCCGACACCGGGGAGCTGTTTTTT	CASSFTSADTGELFF
16	-	TRBV28	TRBD2	TRBJ2-5	TGTGCCAGCAGTTCGGGACTAGCGGAGGGGAGGGAGACCCAGTACTTC	CASSSGLAEGRETQYF
16	few	TRBV7-2	-	TRBJ1-5	TGTGCCAGCAGCTTAGGATGGGAGCGGATCAATCAGCCCCAGCATTTT	CASSLGWERINQPQHF
14	few	TRBV20-1	TRBD1	TRBJ2-1	TGCAGTGCTATCTACAGACAGGGTAGGCATGAGCAGTTCTTC	CSAIYRQGRHEQFF
14	-	TRBV12-3/TRBV12-4	-	TRBJ1-1	TGTGCCAGCAGCCGGGGGCAGAGAAACACTGAAGCTTTCTTT	CASSRGQRNTEAFF
16	few	TRBV15	TRBD1	TRBJ1-5	TGTGCCACCAGCAGGGGACAGGGCTATAGCAATCAGCCCCAGCATTTT	CATSRGQGYSNQPQHF
18	few	TRBV11-2	-	TRBJ2-1	TGTGCCAGCAGCTTCCCCGCCAGGGGCGCCACCTCCTACAATGAGCAGTTCTTC	CASSFPARGATSYNEQFF
12	few	TRBV2	-	TRBJ2-4	TGTGCCAGCAGTGATGGGGCCCCCCTTCAGTACTTC	CASSDGAPLQYF
20	-	TRBV6-2/TRBV6-3	TRBD2	TRBJ2-3	TGTGCCAGCACCAAAGGAACTAGCGGGACCCGTAAGACTAGCACAGATACGCAGTATTTT	CASTKGTSGTRKTSTDTQYF
14	few	TRBV6-5	-	TRBJ1-3	TGTGCCAGCAGTTACGAAGGGGTTGGAAACACCATATATTTT	CASSYEGVGNTIYF
16	few	TRBV9	-	TRBJ2-1	TGTGCCAGCAGCGTGTTCGAGGGGGAGACCTACAATGAGCAGTTCTTC	CASSVFEGETYNEQFF
14	-	TRBV6-2/TRBV6-3	TRBD1	TRBJ1-5	TGTGCCAGCAGGTCAGGGGGCGGAGGGCAGCCCCAGCATTTT	CASRSGGGGQPQHF